Listed below are T cell receptor beta chains from one sample, sequenced in a study of long-term antiretroviral therapy in people with HIV. The table came from immunoSEQ multiplex PCR; TCRdb's copy has only in-frame clones and leaves some out. The sample consists of 21,000 or so clones, more than 65% of them appearing once. Material: unsorted PBMCs, obtained 0.3 years after starting antiretroviral therapy. The receptors were gathered from a man aged 45-60 years with HIV. The CDR3 runs from the conserved cysteine through the conserved F or W. The D gene is left open where the match is weak. Where a row states a size, it is once, few, many or the class of an expanded clone; other rows omit it.

d_call	v_call	clone_size	j_call	cdr3_nt	cdr3_aa
TRBD2	TRBV6-1	-	TRBJ2-3	TGTGCCAGCAGTGAAGCGCTTCAAGCGGGAGGGCTCACAGATACGCAGTATTTT	CASSEALQAGGLTDTQYF
-	TRBV18	-	TRBJ1-4	TGTGCCAGCTCACCACTTACAGGACACGCAACTAATGAAAAACTGTTTTTT	CASSPLTGHATNEKLFF
-	TRBV7-9	-	TRBJ2-7	TGTGCCAGCAGCTGGGACTCCGGGACCGACGCCCTAGCCTACGAGCAGTACTTC	CASSWDSGTDALAYEQYF
TRBD2	TRBV10-1	-	TRBJ2-3	TGCGCCAGCAGTGATCCGGCTAGCGGGTCAGGAGATACGCAGTATTTT	CASSDPASGSGDTQYF
-	TRBV7-9	-	TRBJ2-7	TGTGCCAGCAGCCCCATAGCTAGCTCCTACGAGCAGTACTTC	CASSPIASSYEQYF
-	TRBV19	-	TRBJ2-7	TGTGCCAGTAGTGCCTGGGGGACCTACGAGCAGTACTTC	CASSAWGTYEQYF
-	TRBV9	-	TRBJ1-4	TGTGCCAGCAGCCCCTGGGACGACCAGAGGAGTGAAAAACTGTTTTTT	CASSPWDDQRSEKLFF
-	TRBV28	-	TRBJ1-6	TGTGCCACCTCCAGGGATTACAATTCACCCCTCCACTTT	CATSRDYNSPLHF
-	TRBV7-2	-	TRBJ1-1	TGTGCCAGCAGCTTAGTGCTCCAGGTTAACACTGAAGCTTTCTTT	CASSLVLQVNTEAFF
-	TRBV7-2	-	TRBJ2-4	TGTGCCAGCAGCCCCTCATCCGCCAAAAACATTCAGTACTTC	CASSPSSAKNIQYF
TRBD2	TRBV2	-	TRBJ2-1	TGTGCCAGCGAAGCGGGAGGATCGCGATACAATGAGCAGTTCTTC	CASEAGGSRYNEQFF
-	TRBV6-1	-	TRBJ2-6	TGTGCCAGCAGTTCAGACAACTCTGGGGCCAACGTCCTGACTTTC	CASSSDNSGANVLTF
-	TRBV19	-	TRBJ2-7	TGTGCCAGTAGTAAGGGGGGTCACTCCTACGAGCAGTACTTC	CASSKGGHSYEQYF
-	TRBV19	-	TRBJ2-7	TGTGCCAGTAGTAGCAATTGGGAGAGCTCCTACGAGCAGTACTTC	CASSSNWESSYEQYF
TRBD1	TRBV12-5	-	TRBJ2-7	TGTGCTAGTGGTTTAGCGACAGGGGGCAGGTACGAGCAGTACTTC	CASGLATGGRYEQYF
-	TRBV4-3	-	TRBJ2-1	TGCGCCAGCAGCCAAGTTCCAGTTATGCCTTACAATGAGCAGTTCTTC	CASSQVPVMPYNEQFF
-	TRBV6-5	-	TRBJ2-2	TGTGCCAGCAGTTATAGTCTCGAGAACACCGGGGAGCTGTTTTTT	CASSYSLENTGELFF
TRBD2	TRBV29-1	-	TRBJ2-3	TGCAGCCTTAGGGCTAGCGGGGGAGTGCGAGATACGCAGTATTTT	CSLRASGGVRDTQYF
TRBD2	TRBV4-3	-	TRBJ2-7	TGCGCCAGCAGCCAAGAGCGGGAGCTAATGGGCCCGAGTTCCTACGAGCAGTACTTC	CASSQERELMGPSSYEQYF
TRBD2	TRBV28	-	TRBJ2-3	TGTGCCAGCAGTTTGGGACTAGCGGGAGCCGGCACAGATACGCAGTATTTT	CASSLGLAGAGTDTQYF
-	TRBV4-1	-	TRBJ2-7	TGCGCCAGCAGCCAAGCCCACCCGGGGGTTACCTACGAGCAGTACTTC	CASSQAHPGVTYEQYF
-	TRBV12-5	-	TRBJ2-7	TGTGCTAGTGGTCCCCCCGACTCGCCCTACGAGCAGTACTTC	CASGPPDSPYEQYF
-	TRBV27	-	TRBJ2-3	TGTGCCAGCAGTCGGTCGCGCACAGATACGCAGTATTTT	CASSRSRTDTQYF
-	TRBV7-9	-	TRBJ2-3	TGTGCCAGCAGCTTAAATCCAGATACGCAGTATTTT	CASSLNPDTQYF
-	TRBV6-5	-	TRBJ2-7	TGTGCCAGCAGTCAGAACAGGGTTTTGGTCGAGCAGTACTTC	CASSQNRVLVEQYF
-	TRBV19	-	TRBJ1-5	TGTGCCAGTAGTATAGGTGACAGGAGCAATCAGCCCCAGCATTTT	CASSIGDRSNQPQHF
-	TRBV28	-	TRBJ2-7	TGTGCCAGCAACGGAGGGGACTACGAGCAGTACTTC	CASNGGDYEQYF
-	TRBV28	-	TRBJ2-7	TGTGCCATCTCAGACCGGATAAATAAGGGGACCTACGAGCAGTACTTC	CAISDRINKGTYEQYF
-	TRBV11-2	-	TRBJ1-4	TGTGCCAGCAGCTCCGGGGCTATGGATGAAAAACTGTTTTTT	CASSSGAMDEKLFF
-	TRBV6-5	-	TRBJ1-2	TGTGCCAGCAGTTACTTGGGGGGGCGGGATATCTATGGCTACACCTTC	CASSYLGGRDIYGYTF
TRBD1	TRBV19	-	TRBJ2-1	TGTGCCAGTAGTTTTGACCCTTCCTCCGGGACAGGGAGCGCCAATGAGCAGTTCTTC	CASSFDPSSGTGSANEQFF
-	TRBV7-7	-	TRBJ2-1	TGTGCTAGCAGCTTAGGGGTCGACAATGAGCAGTTCTTC	CASSLGVDNEQFF
-	TRBV21-1	-	TRBJ1-4	TGTGCCAGCAGCAAAAAGGGTCAGGTAAGAGAAAAACTGTTTTTT	CASSKKGQVREKLFF
TRBD1	TRBV9	-	TRBJ2-3	TGTGCCAGCAGCACAGGACAGGGGGGTACAGATACGCAGTATTTT	CASSTGQGGTDTQYF
-	TRBV6-6	-	TRBJ1-1	TGTGCCAGCAGTGACCGGAGGAACACTGAAGCTTTCTTT	CASSDRRNTEAFF
-	TRBV6-5	once	TRBJ1-2	TGTGCCAGCAGTTTTAGGCCGGACCTTTGGGGCTACACCTTC	CASSFRPDLWGYTF
-	TRBV7-8	-	TRBJ2-1	TGTGCCAGCAGCGAACCGGGACGGAGCTCCTACAATGAGCAGTTCTTC	CASSEPGRSSYNEQFF
-	TRBV6-5	-	TRBJ2-7	TGTGCCAGCAGGTCAGGGGAGGTATCCTACGAGCAGTACTTC	CASRSGEVSYEQYF
-	TRBV6-1	-	TRBJ2-3	TGTGCCAGCAGTGGTGGGGGAGGTCCAGATACGCAGTATTTT	CASSGGGGPDTQYF
TRBD1	TRBV12-5	once	TRBJ1-1	TGTGCTAGTGGTTTGGTAACTACGGGACAGGACGCCACTGAAGCTTTCTTT	CASGLVTTGQDATEAFF
-	TRBV28	few	TRBJ2-3	TGTGCCAGCGCGGGCCCTGGAACAGATACGCAGTATTTT	CASAGPGTDTQYF
-	TRBV4-3	-	TRBJ1-3	TGCGCCAGCAGCTGGCGAGCAGGAAACACCATATATTTT	CASSWRAGNTIYF
-	TRBV4-3	-	TRBJ2-7	TGCGCCAGCAGCCAGGCCCCCGGGACGTACGGCTACGAGCAGTACTTC	CASSQAPGTYGYEQYF
TRBD1	TRBV5-4	-	TRBJ2-6	TGTGCCAGCAGCTTGTCACAGGGGGTGAGGGGGGCCAACGTCCTGACTTTC	CASSLSQGVRGANVLTF
-	TRBV7-2	-	TRBJ2-3	TGTGCCAGCAGCTTAGCGTTGGGTACGCAGTATTTT	CASSLALGTQYF
-	TRBV5-1	once	TRBJ2-1	TGCGCCAGCAGCTTGGGTGTTAGCGGATCCTACAATGAGCAGTTCTTC	CASSLGVSGSYNEQFF
TRBD2	TRBV5-6	-	TRBJ2-3	TGTGCCAGCAGCTTAGTGGCGGGGAGGGCAGATACGCAGTATTTT	CASSLVAGRADTQYF
-	TRBV5-1	-	TRBJ2-3	TGCGCCAGCAGCGCTGGACAGTTTGATACGCAGTATTTT	CASSAGQFDTQYF
TRBD2	TRBV7-9	-	TRBJ2-2	TGTGCCAGCAGCTTACTAGCGGGAGGGCTTGAGAAGAACACCGGGGAGCTGTTTTTT	CASSLLAGGLEKNTGELFF
TRBD2	TRBV9	once	TRBJ2-7	TGTGCCAGCAGCGTAATCGCGGGAGCTCGGGAGCAGTACTTC	CASSVIAGAREQYF
-	TRBV21-1	once	TRBJ2-7	TGTGCCAGCGAGATAACGGGGCCCCTACCCGAGCAGTACTTC	CASEITGPLPEQYF
-	TRBV6-6	-	TRBJ2-7	TGTGCCAGCAGTTGGGCAGGTTCCAGCTCCTACGAGCAGTACTTC	CASSWAGSSSYEQYF
-	TRBV4-1	few	TRBJ1-5	TGCGCCAGCAGTCCGGAGCCGGGACATCACAATCAGCCCCAGCATTTT	CASSPEPGHHNQPQHF
-	TRBV28	-	TRBJ2-4	TGTGCCAGCAGTTGGGGGTGGCAGGATGAAAGGGAAATAGCCAAAAACATTCAGTACTTC	CASSWGWQDEREIAKNIQYF